The 23 T cell receptor beta chains in this list originate from one sample, sequenced in a study of blood T cells in healthy people across ages. A J-beta primer mix and a sample-barcoded 5' primer were used in a second PCR of roughly 6 to 12 cycles. In TCRdb, the 5' RACE reads were re-called with MiXCR into one record per CDR3 protein. The sample has some 1.4 million distinct CDR3 sequences; approximately 42% are singletons. The sequencing input was blood. Receptors were obtained from a woman aged 18-30 years in good health.

The table lists this clonotype with a few counts. V is TRBV29-1 and J is TRBJ1-1; D gene unclear. The CDR3 is 14 residues long. V was clipped by 3 bases and J by 0 bases, with 11 bases between them. Germline CDR1 is SQVTM and CDR2 is ANQGSEA. The CDR3 region is CSVEARGLNTEAFF. CDR3 nucleotide sequence: TGCAGCGTTGAGGCTCGGGGTTTGAACACTGAAGCTTTCTTT.

This clonotype was detected a few times. The chain recombines TRBV20-1 with TRBJ2-1; D may be TRBD1 (6 bases). The CDR3 length is 16 residues. V shed 0 bases and J shed 1 base, with 13 bases lying between them. Germline CDR1 reads DFQATT; CDR2 reads SNEGSKA (reference sequence). CDR3 protein: CSARDPGERSYNEQFF. DNA of the CDR3: TGCAGTGCTAGAGATCCAGGGGAGAGGTCCTACAATGAGCAGTTCTTC.

Concerning this clonotype itself: The junction does not match germline at one end; this may be a read error. CDR3 in amino acids: CASSLSSYNSLLHF. DNA for the CDR3: TGTGCCAGCAGCTTGAGCTCCTATAATTCACTCCTCCACTTT. The V call is TRBV7-3, the J call TRBJ1-6; D gene uncertain. The V gene's germline CDR1 is SGHTA and CDR2 FQGTGA. This CDR3 spans 14 amino acids.

The V call is TRBV7-9, the J call TRBJ1-4, with 11 nucleotides matching TRBD1. There are 17 residues in the CDR3. Trimming removed 2 bases from V and 7 bases from J; junction bases left unmatched: 9. Germline loops: CDR1 SEHNR, CDR2 FQNEAQ (reference sequence). As DNA, the CDR3 is TGTGCCAGCAGCTTATGGACCGGGACAGGGGGAGGTGAAAAACTGTTTTTT. Translated, it gives CASSLWTGTGGGEKLFF.

Of note for this clonotype: A junction boundary mismatches the germline segment, possibly from a read error. The rearrangement links TRBV20-1 to TRBJ2-3; 10 bases align to TRBD2. The length of the CDR3 is 14 residues. The germline V gene has CDR1 DFQATT and CDR2 SNEGSKA (reference sequence). The CDR3 here is CSARAGGPADTQYF. DNA of the CDR3: TGCAGTGCGAGAGCGGGAGGGCCTGCAGATACGCAGTATTTT.

As for this clonotype: One junction end disagrees with the germline gene, perhaps due to a read error. V usage is TRBV15 and J usage is TRBJ2-5; D might be TRBD1 or TRBD2, each matching 6 bases. This CDR3 contains 18 residues. Germline V lookup: CDR1 LNHNV, CDR2 YYDKDF (reference sequence). The CDR3 loop reads CVTSREIGSRGRQETQYF. For the CDR3, the DNA is TGTGTCACCAGCAGAGAAATCGGATCTCGGGGGCGACAAGAGACCCAGTACTTC.

The chain recombines TRBV10-3 with TRBJ1-4; D not certain. The CDR3 length is 17 residues. From germline, CDR1 is ENHRY and CDR2 SYGVKD. The V and J ends lost 0 bases and 0 bases respectively, with 11 bases between them. CDR3: CAISESRAGATNEKLFF. The CDR3 region has the DNA TGTGCCATCAGTGAGTCAAGGGCTGGAGCAACTAATGAAAAACTGTTTTTT.

This sequence joins TRBV6-1 and TRBJ2-1, with 10 bases aligning to TRBD2. Unmatched junction bases numbered 7, after V lost 4 bases and J lost 7 bases. The CDR3 covers 15 residues. Germline assignment: CDR1 MNHNS and CDR2 SASEGT. The DNA of the CDR3 is TGTGCCAGCAGTGGAGTGGCTAGCGGGAGTAATGAGCAGTTCTTC. Translation gives CASSGVASGSNEQFF.

Here the CDR3 reads CASSSRTGTSAGANVLTF. CDR3 bases: TGTGCCAGCAGTTCCAGGACAGGGACCAGCGCTGGGGCCAACGTCCTGACTTTC. The chain links TRBV28 to TRBJ2-6; TRBD1 agrees at 8 bases. CDR3 length: 18 residues. Germline V lookup: CDR1 MDHEN, CDR2 SYDVKM. Losses at the gene ends were 4 bases for V and 2 bases for J; bases not matched to a gene: 10. The full variable domain, its missing parts supplied by reference TRBV28 and TRBJ2-6, is DVKVTQSSRYLVKRTGEKVFLECVQDMDHENMFWYRQDPGLGLRLIYFSYDVKMKEKGDIPEGYSVSREKKERFSLILESASTNQTSMYLCASSSRTGTSAGANVLTFGAGSRLTVL.

The rearrangement uses TRBV10-2 and TRBJ2-7; TRBD1 matches 9 bases. Looked up from germline, CDR1 is WSHSY and CDR2 is SAAADI. The CDR3 spans 13 residues. V dropped 10 bases and J dropped 6; count of bases not matched to a gene: 10. In DNA form, the CDR3 reads TGCGCCACTCGCGGCCGGGACAGGGCCGAGCAGTACTTC. This encodes CATRGRDRAEQYF.

The chain employs TRBV7-6 and TRBJ2-5, with D perhaps TRBD2 (6 bases). V gave up 5 bases and J gave up 1 base, with 14 bases separating them. The CDR3 loop spans 15 amino acids. Germline-derived CDR1 and CDR2 are SGHVS and FNYEAQ. The CDR3 sequence: CASSLLTSLQETQYF. The CDR3 DNA sequence: TGTGCCAGCAGCCTACTGACTAGTCTCCAAGAGACCCAGTACTTC.

The chain couples TRBV5-1 to TRBJ2-5, with 12 bases that match TRBD1. Germline-derived CDR1 and CDR2 are SGHRS and YFSETQ. The CDR3 has 15 residues. The V gene end was trimmed by 3 bases and the J gene end by 11 bases; junction bases not matched to a gene: 11. CDR3 loop: CASSSGTGGSGQQYF. For the CDR3, the DNA is TGCGCCAGCAGCTCCGGGACAGGGGGCTCGGGCCAGCAGTACTTC. Supplemented by reference TRBV5-1 and TRBJ2-5, the full variable domain reads KAGVTQTPRYLIKTRGQQVTLSCSPISGHRSVSWYQQTPGQGLQFLFEYFSETQRNKGNFPGRFSGRQFSNSRSEMNVSTLELGDSALYLCASSSGTGGSGQQYFGPGTRLLVL.

J is TRBJ2-4 and V is TRBV6-1; TRBD1 agrees at 8 bases. The V and J ends lost 2 bases and 5 bases, in that order; junction bases with no gene match: 5. This CDR3 comprises 15 residues. Per germline, CDR1 MNHNS and CDR2 SASEGT. Written as DNA, the CDR3 is TGTGCCAGCAGTGAAACGGACAGGGACGAAAACATTCAGTACTTC. It specifies CASSETDRDENIQYF.

The V call is TRBV14, the J call TRBJ2-6; 10 nucleotides align to TRBD1. V lost 2 bases and J lost 3; bases outside the gene matches: 7. Germline assignment: CDR1 SGHDN and CDR2 FVKESK. The CDR3 totals 18 residues. CDR3 protein: CASSQISGTGVGANVLTF. CDR3 sequence (DNA): TGTGCCAGCAGCCAAATTTCCGGGACAGGGGTTGGGGCCAACGTCCTGACTTTC. Based on the CDR3 plus reference TRBV14 and TRBJ2-6, the full variable domain is EAGVTQFPSHSVIEKGQTVTLRCDPISGHDNLYWYRRVMGKEIKFLLHFVKESKQDESGMPNNRFLAERTGGTYSTLKVQPAELEDSGVYFCASSQISGTGVGANVLTFGAGSRLTVL.

The J gene is TRBJ2-5, the V gene TRBV20-1; D is ambiguous. There are 15 residues in the CDR3. CDR1 and CDR2 from the germline V gene are DFQATT and SNEGSKA (reference sequence). V was pared by 1 base and J by 11 bases, with 23 bases between. For the CDR3, the DNA is TGCAGTGCTAGAGTTGTTGGCCTTAATATAGAGGAGCAGTACTTC. This sequence encodes CSARVVGLNIEEQYF.

The chain uses TRBV12-3 or TRBV12-4 and TRBJ2-7; D unresolved. V shed 5 bases and J shed 1 base, with 15 bases lying between them. The CDR3 contains 15 residues. This chain's CDR3 is CASSPFGPLSYEQYF. The CDR3 DNA follows: TGTGCCAGCAGTCCTTTCGGGCCCTTATCCTACGAGCAGTACTTC.

This clonotype was observed many times. The V call is TRBV7-6, the J call TRBJ2-7, with 7 bases that match TRBD2. Per the germline V gene, CDR1 is SGHVS and CDR2 is FNYEAQ. The CDR3 is 15 residues long. V shed 1 base and J 0 bases; nucleotides not matched to a gene: 3. CDR3: CASSLGGSSSYEQYF. The CDR3 nucleotides are TGTGCCAGCAGCTTAGGCGGGAGCAGCTCCTACGAGCAGTACTTC.

The genes are TRBV20-1 and TRBJ2-7, with D hard to call. The V end was cut by 0 bases, the J end by 4 bases, with 16 bases between. CDR3 size: 15 residues. The germline V gene encodes CDR1 DFQATT and CDR2 SNEGSKA (reference sequence). The CDR3 is CSARESATLDYEQYF. In DNA form, the CDR3 reads TGCAGTGCTAGAGAGTCAGCCACCCTAGATTACGAGCAGTACTTC.

The chain employs TRBV12-3 or TRBV12-4 and TRBJ2-7, with 11 bases matching TRBD1. The CDR3 has 15 residues. V trimming: 3 bases; J trimming: 6 bases; junction bases outside the gene matches: 7. CDR3 loop: CASSFGQGAMVEQYF. In DNA form, the CDR3 reads TGTGCCAGCAGTTTTGGACAGGGGGCAATGGTCGAGCAGTACTTC.

This chain connects TRBV12-3 or TRBV12-4 to TRBJ1-4; D may be TRBD1 (6 bases). Trimming shortened V by 10 bases and J by 8 bases, and 17 bases separated the two germline ends. This CDR3 is built from 13 residues. The CDR3 DNA is TGTGCCACCACTGGACAGTTAGGGGAAAAACTGTTTTTT. Translation: CATTGQLGEKLFF.

The V call is TRBV4-1, the J call TRBJ2-5; TRBD1 matches 11 bases. Germline CDR1 and CDR2: MGHRA and YSYEKL. V dropped 3 bases and J dropped 4; count of bases not matched to a gene: 7. This CDR3 has 16 residues. In DNA form, the CDR3 reads TGCGCCAGCAGCCAGGGGGACAGGGGGGTACGAGAGACCCAGTACTTC. Translated: CASSQGDRGVRETQYF.

V is TRBV27 and J is TRBJ2-4; 7 nucleotides line up with TRBD2. Trimming cost V 1 base and J 13 bases; bases outside gene matches: 13. CDR3 size: 15 residues. Germline V gene data show CDR1 as MNHEY and CDR2 as SMNVEV (reference sequence). The CDR3 loop is CASSLFGGGTEEQYF. The CDR3 coding sequence is TGTGCCAGCAGTTTATTTGGCGGGGGAACGGAGGAGCAGTACTTC.

This clonotype was found a few times. The rearrangement joins TRBV25-1 to TRBJ1-2; TRBD1 matches 7 bases. The J segment lost 3 bases and the V segment lost 2 bases, leaving 3 bases of the junction unmatched. The CDR3 loop spans 14 amino acids. From germline, CDR1 is MGHDK and CDR2 SYGVNS. The CDR3 loop is CASSEKGAHYGYTF. The CDR3 DNA sequence: TGTGCCAGCAGTGAAAAGGGGGCCCACTATGGCTACACCTTC.